Sequencing of this T cell receptor beta chain was carried out in a study of breast tumors, draining lymph nodes, adjacent tissues. Samples came from axillary lymph nodes draining the breast cancer. TCRdb passed the multiplex PCR reads through MiXCR, listing each CDR3 protein once. The sample holds approximately 280,000 distinct CDR3 sequences, over 25% seen once. This clonotype has more than one count but fewer than ten. This may be a read error, as it is one base from a much larger clone. J gave up 7 bases and V 3 bases, and 1 base lay outside the gene matches. The CDR3 extends over 13 amino acids. CDR1 SGHAT and CDR2 FQNNGV come from the germline V gene.

The source is a female donor with breast cancer. Some clones in this sample may be carry-over from other donors' samples. The specimen was axillary lymph node tissue. The chain links TRBV11-2 to TRBJ1-2; 11 bases align to TRBD1. In nucleotides, the CDR3 is TGTGCCAGCAGCTTCGGACAGGGGGCTGGCTACACCTTC. Amino acids: CASSFGQGAGYTF. The complete variable domain, with remaining parts taken from reference TRBV11-2 and TRBJ1-2, reads EAGVAQSPRYKIIEKRQSVAFWCNPISGHATLYWYQQILGQGPKLLIQFQNNGVVDDSQLPKDRFSAERLKGVDSTLKIQPAKLEDSAVYLCASSFGQGAGYTFGSGTRLTVV.